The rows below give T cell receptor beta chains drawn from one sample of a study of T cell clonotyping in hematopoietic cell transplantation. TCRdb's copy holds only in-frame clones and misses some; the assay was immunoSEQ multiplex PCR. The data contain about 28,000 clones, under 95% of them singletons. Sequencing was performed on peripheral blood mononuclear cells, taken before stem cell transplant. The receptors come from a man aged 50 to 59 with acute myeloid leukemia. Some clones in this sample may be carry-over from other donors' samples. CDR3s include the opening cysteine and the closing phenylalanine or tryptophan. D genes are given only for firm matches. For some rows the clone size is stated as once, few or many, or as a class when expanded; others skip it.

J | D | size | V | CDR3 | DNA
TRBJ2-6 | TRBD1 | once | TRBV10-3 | CAITREQGLSSGANVLTF | TGTGCCATCACCAGAGAACAGGGGTTGAGCTCTGGGGCCAACGTCCTGACTTTC
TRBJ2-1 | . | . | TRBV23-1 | CASGRFPYNEQFF | TGCGCCAGCGGCAGGTTTCCCTACAATGAGCAGTTCTTC
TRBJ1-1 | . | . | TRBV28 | CASSLGRVNTEAFF | TGTGCCAGCAGTCTCGGGAGGGTGAACACTGAAGCTTTCTTT
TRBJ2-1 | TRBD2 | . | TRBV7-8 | CASSSEKAGANNEQFF | TGTGCCAGCAGCTCTGAAAAAGCGGGGGCCAACAATGAGCAGTTCTTC
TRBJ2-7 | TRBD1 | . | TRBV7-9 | CASSRTGGEGEQYF | TGTGCCAGCAGCAGGACAGGGGGCGAGGGTGAGCAGTACTTC
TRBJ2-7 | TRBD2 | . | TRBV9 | CASSVDGGSTGEQYF | TGTGCCAGCAGCGTAGACGGCGGGAGTACAGGCGAGCAGTACTTC
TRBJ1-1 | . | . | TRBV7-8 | CASSLVGVVSEAFF | TGTGCCAGCAGCTTAGTCGGGGTTGTCTCTGAAGCTTTCTTT
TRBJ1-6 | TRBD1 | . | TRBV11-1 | CASSRDRGNSPLHF | TGTGCCAGCAGCCGCGACAGGGGTAATTCACCCCTCCACTTT
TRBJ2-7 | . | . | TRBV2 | CASSPLYEQYF | TGTGCCAGCAGTCCCCTTTACGAGCAGTACTTC
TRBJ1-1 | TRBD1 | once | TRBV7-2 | CASSSTGGGTEAFF | TGTGCCAGCAGCTCCACAGGGGGCGGCACTGAAGCTTTCTTT
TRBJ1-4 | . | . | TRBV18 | CASSPPGGLGEKLFF | TGTGCCAGCTCACCACCGGGGGGCTTGGGTGAAAAACTGTTTTTT
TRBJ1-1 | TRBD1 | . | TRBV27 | CASSLGTGGMNTEAFF | TGTGCCAGCAGTTTAGGGACAGGAGGAATGAACACTGAAGCTTTCTTT
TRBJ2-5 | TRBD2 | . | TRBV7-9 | CASSLLAGDGETQYF | TGTGCCAGCAGCTTACTAGCGGGGGACGGGGAGACCCAGTACTTC
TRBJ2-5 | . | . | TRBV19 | CASSIPGAGETQYF | TGTGCCAGTAGTATACCAGGGGCGGGAGAGACCCAGTACTTC
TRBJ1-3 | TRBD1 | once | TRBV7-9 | CASSFRDRQRNTIYF | TGTGCCAGCAGCTTCCGGGACAGGCAAAGAAACACCATATATTTT
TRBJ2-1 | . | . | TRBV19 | CASSPSETGTYNEQFF | TGTGCCAGTAGTCCATCTGAGACGGGAACGTACAATGAGCAGTTCTTC
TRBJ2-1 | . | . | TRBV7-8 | CASSQDYRAFF | TGTGCCAGCAGCCAGGACTATAGAGCGTTCTTC
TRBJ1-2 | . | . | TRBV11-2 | CASSLEAGANYGYTF | TGTGCCAGCAGCTTGGAGGCAGGGGCGAACTATGGCTACACCTTC
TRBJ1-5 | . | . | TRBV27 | CASSGTGFNQPQHF | TGTGCCAGCAGTGGAACGGGGTTTAATCAGCCCCAGCATTTT
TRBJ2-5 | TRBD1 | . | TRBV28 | CASSLTGTGGWQTQYF | TGTGCCAGCAGCCTCACCGGGACAGGGGGCTGGCAGACCCAGTACTTC
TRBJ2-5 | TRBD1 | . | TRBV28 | CASSPSDRGETQYF | TGTGCCAGCAGTCCCTCGGACAGGGGAGAGACCCAGTACTTC
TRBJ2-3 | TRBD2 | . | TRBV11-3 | CASSLGLAGARDTQYF | TGTGCCAGCAGCTTAGGGCTAGCGGGAGCCAGAGATACGCAGTATTTT
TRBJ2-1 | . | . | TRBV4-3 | CASSPLEGSSYNEQFF | TGCGCCAGCAGCCCCCTGGAGGGAAGCTCCTACAATGAGCAGTTCTTC
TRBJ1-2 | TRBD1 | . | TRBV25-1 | CASSVGQGYGYTF | TGTGCCAGCAGTGTGGGACAGGGCTATGGCTACACCTTC
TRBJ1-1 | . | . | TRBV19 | CASSIQRGAIEAFF | TGTGCCAGTAGTATCCAAAGGGGCGCGATCGAAGCTTTCTTT
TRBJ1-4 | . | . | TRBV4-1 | CASSQVQTINEKLFF | TGCGCCAGCAGCCAAGTACAGACCATTAATGAAAAACTGTTTTTT
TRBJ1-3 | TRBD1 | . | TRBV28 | CASSLGSGGSGNTIYF | TGTGCCAGCAGTCTGGGTTCAGGGGGCTCTGGAAACACCATATATTTT
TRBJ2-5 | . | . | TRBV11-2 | CASSFLLGEETQYF | TGTGCCAGCAGCTTTCTTCTCGGGGAAGAGACCCAGTACTTC
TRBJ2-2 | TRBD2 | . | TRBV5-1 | CASSLSGTTNTGELFF | TGCGCCAGCAGCTTGTCCGGGACTACGAACACCGGGGAGCTGTTTTTT
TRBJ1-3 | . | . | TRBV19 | CASSGSEGTIYF | TGTGCCAGTAGTGGCAGTGAGGGCACCATATATTTT
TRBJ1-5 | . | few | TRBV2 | CASSEWLGQPQHF | TGTGCCAGCAGTGAATGGTTGGGTCAGCCCCAGCATTTT
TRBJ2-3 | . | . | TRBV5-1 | CASSLANNRRTDTQYF | TGCGCCAGCAGCTTGGCTAACAACCGTCGCACAGATACGCAGTATTTT
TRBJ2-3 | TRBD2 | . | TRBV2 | CASGLAGGPGTQYF | TGTGCCAGCGGTCTAGCGGGGGGGCCGGGTACGCAGTATTTT
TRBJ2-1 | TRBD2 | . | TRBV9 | CASSAGTSVYNEQFF | TGTGCCAGCAGTGCCGGGACTAGCGTTTACAATGAGCAGTTCTTC
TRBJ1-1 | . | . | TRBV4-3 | CASSTILGTEAFF | TGCGCCAGCAGCACGATTCTGGGAACTGAAGCTTTCTTT
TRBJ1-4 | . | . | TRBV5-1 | CASSRASNEKLFF | TGCGCCAGCAGCCGGGCGAGTAATGAAAAACTGTTTTTT
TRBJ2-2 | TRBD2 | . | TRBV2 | CASIGLAGGGGELFF | TGTGCCAGCATCGGACTAGCGGGGGGCGGCGGGGAGCTGTTTTTT
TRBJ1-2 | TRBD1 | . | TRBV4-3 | CASSQDQPGTGYGYTF | TGCGCCAGCAGCCAAGATCAACCGGGGACAGGCTATGGCTACACCTTC
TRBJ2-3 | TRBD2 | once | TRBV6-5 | CASSPGTRTDTQYF | TGTGCCAGCAGTCCCGGGACTAGGACAGATACGCAGTATTTT
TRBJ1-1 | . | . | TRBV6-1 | CASSETQGGGTEAFF | TGTGCCAGCAGTGAAACGCAGGGAGGAGGCACTGAAGCTTTCTTT
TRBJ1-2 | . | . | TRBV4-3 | CASSQDLREEFGYTF | TGCGCCAGCAGCCAAGATTTGAGGGAAGAGTTTGGCTACACCTTC
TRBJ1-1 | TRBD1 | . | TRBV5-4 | CASTQGQAVTEAFF | TGTGCCAGCACCCAGGGACAGGCGGTCACTGAAGCTTTCTTT
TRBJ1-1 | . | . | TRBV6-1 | CASSEWGLGTEAFF | TGTGCCAGCAGTGAATGGGGGTTGGGGACTGAAGCTTTCTTT
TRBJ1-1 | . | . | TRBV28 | CASSLGVTGTVNTEAFF | TGTGCCAGCAGTTTAGGGGTTACAGGGACTGTGAACACTGAAGCTTTCTTT
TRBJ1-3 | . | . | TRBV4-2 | CASSQDDGVGNTIYF | TGTGCCAGCAGCCAAGATGACGGGGTCGGAAACACCATATATTTT
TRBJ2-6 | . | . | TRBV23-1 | CASSQSGGSGANVLTF | TGCGCCAGCAGTCAATCGGGGGGCTCTGGGGCCAACGTCCTGACTTTC
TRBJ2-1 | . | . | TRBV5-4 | CASSLGALGLNNEQFF | TGTGCCAGCAGCTTGGGGGCACTAGGTTTAAACAATGAGCAGTTCTTC
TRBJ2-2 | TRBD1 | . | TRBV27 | CASSLGDRAGELFF | TGTGCCAGCAGTTTAGGAGACAGGGCCGGGGAGCTGTTTTTT
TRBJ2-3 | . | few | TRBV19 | CASSRAATDTQYF | TGTGCCAGTAGTAGAGCGGCCACAGATACGCAGTATTTT
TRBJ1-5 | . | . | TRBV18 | CASSQDLSQPQHF | TGTGCCAGCTCCCAAGATCTGAGCCAGCCCCAGCATTTT
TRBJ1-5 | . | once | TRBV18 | CASSPPGRSNQPQHF | TGTGCCAGCTCACCACCAGGGAGGAGCAATCAGCCCCAGCATTTT
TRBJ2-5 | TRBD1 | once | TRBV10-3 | CAISELGQGQKTQYF | TGTGCCATCAGTGAGCTTGGACAGGGGCAAAAGACCCAGTACTTC